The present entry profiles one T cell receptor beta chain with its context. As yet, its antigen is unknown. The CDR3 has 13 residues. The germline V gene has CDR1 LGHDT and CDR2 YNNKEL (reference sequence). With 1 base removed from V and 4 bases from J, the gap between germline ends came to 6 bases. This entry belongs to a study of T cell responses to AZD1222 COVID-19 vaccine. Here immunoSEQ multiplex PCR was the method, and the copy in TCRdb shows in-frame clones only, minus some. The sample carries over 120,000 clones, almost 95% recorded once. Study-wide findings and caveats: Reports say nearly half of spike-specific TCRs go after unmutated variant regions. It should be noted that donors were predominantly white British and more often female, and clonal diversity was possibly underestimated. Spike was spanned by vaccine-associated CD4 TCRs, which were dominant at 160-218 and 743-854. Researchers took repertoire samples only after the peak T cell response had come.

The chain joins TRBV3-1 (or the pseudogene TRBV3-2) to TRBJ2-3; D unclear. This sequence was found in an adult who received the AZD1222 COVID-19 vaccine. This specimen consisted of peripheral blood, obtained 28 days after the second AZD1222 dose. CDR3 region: CASSQGGPDTQYF. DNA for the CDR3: TGTGCCAGCAGCCAAGGCGGCCCAGATACGCAGTATTTT.